This T cell receptor beta chain was obtained from a study of T-cell memory formation after mild COVID-19. Study-level background: Each donor largely had its own TCR clusters.

TCRdb re-called the 5' RACE reads through MiXCR, storing one row per CDR3 protein. The table shows 240,000 or so distinct CDR3 sequences, with 7.5% to 10% occurring only once. Broader study findings: Cross-reactive memory appears to have joined, as suggested by some responding clones showing up in pre-infection memory.

The CDR3 spans 15 residues. Trimming pared 5 bases from V and 0 bases from J, leaving 14 bases between. Germline V gene sequence: CDR1 SEHNR, CDR2 FQNEAQ (reference sequence). Of note for this clonotype: Its antigen is unidentified.

The sequence was obtained from a man aged 18-30 years who had mild COVID-19 (a few samples of this study predate the infection). Cell type and time point are not known. This chain uses TRBV7-9 with TRBJ2-7, with D perhaps matching TRBD1 (6 bases). Source material: PBMCs or a T cell subset sorted from them (not recorded which). The CDR3 DNA sequence: TGTGCCAGCAGCGAGACAGGCCCGAGCTCCTACGAGCAGTACTTC. Amino acids: CASSETGPSSYEQYF.